Detailed here is one T cell receptor beta chain. This sample was included in a study of blood T cell repertoires in COVID-19. Whole-study context: Whether acute or convalescent, the COVID-19 samples came from the United States, Italy and Spain.

The V gene lost 5 bases and the J gene lost 12 bases, with 20 bases spanning the gap. Germline values: CDR1 SGHTA, CDR2 FQGNSA. The CDR3 sequence is 14 residues long. TCRdb's table, derived via immunoSEQ multiplex PCR, lists solely in-frame clones and lacks some. The table shows around 100,000 clones, with about 90% occurring only once. The chain has TRBV7-2 and TRBJ2-1; D may be TRBD1 (6 bases). Sequenced sample: peripheral blood. The TCR sequence derives from a man between 50 and 59 years old with active COVID-19. The DNA of the CDR3 is TGTGCCAGCAGCCCCGTGACCGCCCTAGGGGGGCAGTTCTTC. Translation gives CASSPVTALGGQFF.